The present entry profiles one TCR beta chain with its context. The antigen is undetermined. V gave up 2 bases and J gave up 2 bases, with 19 bases separating them. This CDR3 is built from 17 residues. Germline V gene data show CDR1 as MGHRA and CDR2 as YSYEKL. A universal primer site arose from template switching, and cDNA bore unique molecular identifiers. MiXCR was run by TCRdb on the 5' RACE reads, yielding one entry per CDR3 protein. The sample shows around 530,000 distinct CDR3 sequences, about 16% of them seen only once. This record belongs to a study of identical twins. Overall study results and limits: Zero-insertion analyses might be partly confounded by invariant T cells like MAIT and iNKT. The study based its conclusions on cross-sectional statistical analysis and did not follow the same donors.

These sequences were also reported in another study, on yellow fever vaccine responses in identical twins.

What was sequenced was CD4+ T cells sorted from blood. The J gene is TRBJ2-7, the V gene TRBV4-1, with a weak D call TRBD2 (6 bases). The sequence was collected from a woman between 18 and 29 years old in good health. DNA of the CDR3: TGCGCCAGCAGCCAACCGTTGCGGGACCCGGGCCCCTACGAGCAGTACTTC. Translating gives CASSQPLRDPGPYEQYF.